The 10 T cell receptor beta chains given below trace back to one sample, sequenced in a study of blood T cell repertoires in COVID-19. Generated by immunoSEQ multiplex PCR, the TCRdb table keeps only in-frame clones and is missing some. The sample records 15,000 to 20,000 clones, roughly nine tenths being singletons. The sequencing input was peripheral blood. These TCRs come from a man in his 60s with active COVID-19.

The V and J genes are TRBV3-1 (or the pseudogene TRBV3-2) and TRBJ2-7; D is perhaps TRBD2 (6 bases). This CDR3 region has 14 residues. Germline assignment: CDR1 LGHDT and CDR2 YNNKEL (reference sequence). Trimming removed 3 bases at V and 6 bases at J, with 15 bases between. The CDR3 DNA is TGTGCCAGCAGCCAGTGGCGGGACGAATCCGAGCAGTACTTC. Its protein is CASSQWRDESEQYF.

CDR3 in DNA: TGTGCCAGCAGCTCAAGGACAGGGCACACCGGGGAGCTGTTTTTT. As protein: CASSSRTGHTGELFF. The gene calls are TRBV7-3 and TRBJ2-2; 8 nucleotides match TRBD1. The CDR3 length is 15 residues. J was trimmed by 3 bases and V by 4 bases; bases with no gene match: 4. CDR1 is SGHTA, CDR2 FQGTGA, per germline. Together with reference TRBV7-3 and TRBJ2-2, the CDR3 gives the full variable domain: GAGVSQTPSNKVTEKGKYVELRCDPISGHTALYWYRQSLGQGPEFLIYFQGTGAADDSGLPNDRFFAVRPEGSVSTLKIQRTERGDSAVYLCASSSRTGHTGELFFGEGSRLTVL.

V usage is TRBV23-1 and J usage is TRBJ2-1, with TRBD2 identical over 8 bases. TRBV23-1 belongs to the ORF category, with a function that is uncertain. CDR3 length equals 14 residues. V lost 0 bases and J lost 9; bases outside the gene matches: 4. CDR3 sequence reads: CASSQSGGAVEQFF. DNA for the CDR3: TGCGCCAGCAGTCAATCCGGGGGGGCGGTTGAGCAGTTCTTC.

This chain connects TRBV11-2 to TRBJ2-7, with 10 bases lining up with TRBD2. This CDR3 has 17 residues. Looked up from germline, CDR1 is SGHAT and CDR2 is FQNNGV. Trimming removed 4 bases from V and 1 base from J; junction bases left unmatched: 10. CDR3 in amino acids: CASSSLAGERTSYEQYF. The CDR3 DNA is TGTGCCAGCAGCTCTCTAGCGGGAGAGAGAACGTCCTACGAGCAGTACTTC.

The chain carries TRBV9 and TRBJ2-3; 13 nucleotides agree with TRBD2. CDR3 length: 16 residues. Per germline, CDR1 SGDLS and CDR2 YYNGEE. Trimming took 4 bases from V and 3 from J; bases not matched to a gene: 5. The CDR3 nucleotides read TGTGCCAGCAGCTCCCGACTAGCGGGGGGTACAGATACGCAGTATTTT. Translation: CASSSRLAGGTDTQYF.

The chain has TRBV14 and TRBJ2-7, with 8 positions matching TRBD1. J gave up 12 bases and V 3 bases, and 4 bases lay outside the gene matches. The CDR3 has 11 residues. The germline gives CDR1 SGHDN, CDR2 FVKESK. The CDR3 reads CASSQGGQGYF. The CDR3, as DNA: TGTGCCAGCAGCCAGGGTGGACAGGGGTACTTC.

The V call is TRBV24-1, the J call TRBJ1-5; D unresolved. The CDR3 has 13 amino acids. CDR1 is KGHDR, CDR2 SFDVKD, per germline. Trimming took off 5 bases at V and 3 bases at J, with 7 bases between the two ends. CDR3: CATSAHFNQPQHF. The CDR3 DNA sequence: TGTGCCACCAGTGCCCACTTCAATCAGCCCCAGCATTTT.

This clone occurred a few times. The chain uses TRBV7-9 and TRBJ2-7; tentatively, D is TRBD1 (6 bases). Germline assignment: CDR1 SEHNR and CDR2 FQNEAQ (reference sequence). The CDR3 contains 12 residues. The ends were cut back, 2 bases at V and 11 bases at J, with 13 bases in the middle. CDR3 amino acids: CASSLIQGKEYF. CDR3 DNA sequence: TGTGCCAGCAGCTTAATTCAGGGGAAGGAGTACTTC.

V is TRBV6-1 and J is TRBJ2-3, with TRBD2 identical over 9 bases. The V segment lost 3 bases and the J segment 2 bases; nucleotides outside the gene matches: 6. CDR3 size: 16 residues. Germline CDR1 MNHNS, CDR2 SASEGT. The CDR3 region has the DNA TGTGCCAGCAGTGACCATAGCGGGAGTTCCACAGATACGCAGTATTTT. Translating gives CASSDHSGSSTDTQYF.

This sequence joins TRBV27 and TRBJ1-2; no definite D call. With 2 bases removed from V and 4 bases from J, the gap between germline ends came to 14 bases. The CDR3 spans 15 residues. Germline V CDR1 and CDR2: MNHEY, SMNVEV (reference sequence). The CDR3 region has the DNA TGTGCCAGCAGTTTAAAACCGATTCCAGTCTATGGCTACACCTTC. As protein: CASSLKPIPVYGYTF.